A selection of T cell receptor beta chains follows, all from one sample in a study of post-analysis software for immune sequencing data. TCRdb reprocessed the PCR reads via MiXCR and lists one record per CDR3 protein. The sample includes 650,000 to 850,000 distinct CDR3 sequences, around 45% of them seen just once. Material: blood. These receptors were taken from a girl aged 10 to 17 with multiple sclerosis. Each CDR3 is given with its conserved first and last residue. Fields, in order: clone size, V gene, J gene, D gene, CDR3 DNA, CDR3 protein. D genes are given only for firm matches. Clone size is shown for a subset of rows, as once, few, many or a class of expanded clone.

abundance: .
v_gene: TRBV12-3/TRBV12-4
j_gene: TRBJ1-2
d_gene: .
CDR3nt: TGTGCCAGCAGTTTGGACCGAGACGTTTCCTATGGCTACACCTTC
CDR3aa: CASSLDRDVSYGYTF

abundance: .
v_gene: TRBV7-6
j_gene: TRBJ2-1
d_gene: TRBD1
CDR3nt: TGTGCCAGCAGCCCGATGGGACAGAGGTCCTACAATGAGCAGTTCTTC
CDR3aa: CASSPMGQRSYNEQFF

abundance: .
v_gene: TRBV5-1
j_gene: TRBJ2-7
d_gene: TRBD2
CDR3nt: TGCGCCAGCAGCTTGGAGGTCAGCGGGAGGGCCGCCGAGCAGTACTTC
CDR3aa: CASSLEVSGRAAEQYF

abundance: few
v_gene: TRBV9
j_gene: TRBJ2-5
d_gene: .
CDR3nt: TGTGCCAGCAGCGTAGAAGAGACCAGATCCGAGACCCAGTACTTC
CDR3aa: CASSVEETRSETQYF

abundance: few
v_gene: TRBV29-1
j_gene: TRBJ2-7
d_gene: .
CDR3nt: TGCAGCGCTGGTTACCGCTACGAGCAGTACTTC
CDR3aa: CSAGYRYEQYF

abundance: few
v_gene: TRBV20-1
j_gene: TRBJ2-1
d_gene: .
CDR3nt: TGCAGTGCTAGAGTTATACCGGGACACCGAATCAATGAGCAGTTCTTC
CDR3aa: CSARVIPGHRINEQFF

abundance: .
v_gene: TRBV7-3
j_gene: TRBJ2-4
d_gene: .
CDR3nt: TGTGCCAGCAGCTTAAGGGTAGGGGCAGGCATTCAGTACTTC
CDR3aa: CASSLRVGAGIQYF

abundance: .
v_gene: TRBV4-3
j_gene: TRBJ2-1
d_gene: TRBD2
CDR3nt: TGCGCCAGCAGCCAAGCCCCGACGGGGAGGGCAGATGAGCAGTTCTTC
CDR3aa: CASSQAPTGRADEQFF

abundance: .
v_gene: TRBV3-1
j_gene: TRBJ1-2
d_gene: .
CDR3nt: TGTGCCAGCAGCCAAGAGGTCTGGGGGTGGGATGGCTACACCTTC
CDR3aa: CASSQEVWGWDGYTF

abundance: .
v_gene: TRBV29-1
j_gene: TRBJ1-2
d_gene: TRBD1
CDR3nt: TGCAGCGTTGCGCAGGGGGATGGCTACACCTTC
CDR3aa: CSVAQGDGYTF

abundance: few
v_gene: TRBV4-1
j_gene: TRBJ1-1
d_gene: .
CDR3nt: TGCGCCAGCAGCCAAGTCGCGGGGGTTAGCACTGAAGCTTTCTTT
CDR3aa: CASSQVAGVSTEAFF

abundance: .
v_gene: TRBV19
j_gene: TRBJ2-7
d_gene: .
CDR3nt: TGTGCCAGTAGTCCCGTGGGGGGGACAAAAGCCTACGAGCAGTACTTC
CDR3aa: CASSPVGGTKAYEQYF

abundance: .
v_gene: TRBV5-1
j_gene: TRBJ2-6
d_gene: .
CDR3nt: TGCGCCAGCAGCTTCAAGGGATCTGGGGCCAACGTCCTGCCTTTC
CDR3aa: CASSFKGSGANVLPF

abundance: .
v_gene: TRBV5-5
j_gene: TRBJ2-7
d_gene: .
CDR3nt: TGTGCCAGCAGCTTGGTGCCGGGGGCGAGCTCCTACGAGCAGTACTTC
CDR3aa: CASSLVPGASSYEQYF

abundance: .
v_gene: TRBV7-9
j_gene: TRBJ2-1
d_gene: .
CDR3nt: TGTGCCAGCCGACTCAGGGGAGGGGACTCCTACAATGAGCAGTTCTTC
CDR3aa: CASRLRGGDSYNEQFF

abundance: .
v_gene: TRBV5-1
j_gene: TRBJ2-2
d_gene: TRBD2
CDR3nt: TGCGCCAGCAGCTCCCTAGCGGGGCGGAACACCGGGGAGCTGTTTTTT
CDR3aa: CASSSLAGRNTGELFF

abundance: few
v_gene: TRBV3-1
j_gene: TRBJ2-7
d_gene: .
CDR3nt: TGTGCCAGCAGCCAAGTGTCCGAGCAGTACTTC
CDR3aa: CASSQVSEQYF

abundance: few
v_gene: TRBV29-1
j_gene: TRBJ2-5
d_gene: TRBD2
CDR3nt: TGCAGCGTTCTCCTAGCGGGAGCAGAGACCCAGTACTTC
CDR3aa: CSVLLAGAETQYF

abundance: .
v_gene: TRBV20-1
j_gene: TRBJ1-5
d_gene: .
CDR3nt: TGCAGTGCTAGGGTATCAGGGGCAGTGGAGCCCCAGCATTTT
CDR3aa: CSARVSGAVEPQHF

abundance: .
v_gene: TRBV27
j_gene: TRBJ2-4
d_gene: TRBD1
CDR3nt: TGTGCCAGCAATTCACAGGGGAAAGCCAAAAACATTCAGTACTTC
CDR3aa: CASNSQGKAKNIQYF

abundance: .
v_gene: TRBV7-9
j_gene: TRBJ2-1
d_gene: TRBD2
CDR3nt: TGTGCCAGCAGGCAGCGGGATTCGTACAATGAGCAGTTCTTC
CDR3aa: CASRQRDSYNEQFF

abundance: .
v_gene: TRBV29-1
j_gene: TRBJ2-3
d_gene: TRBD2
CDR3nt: TGCAGCGTTGATAGCGGGACCTCCACAGATACGCAGTATTTT
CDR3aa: CSVDSGTSTDTQYF

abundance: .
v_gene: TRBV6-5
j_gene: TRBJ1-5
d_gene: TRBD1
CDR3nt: TGTGCCAGCAGTTACCATGCGACCGGGACAGGGGAAAATCAGCCCCAGCATTTT
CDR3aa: CASSYHATGTGENQPQHF

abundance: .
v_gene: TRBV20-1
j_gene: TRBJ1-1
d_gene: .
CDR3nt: TGCAGTGCCTCCAAGGGAAACACTGAAGCTTTCTTT
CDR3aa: CSASKGNTEAFF

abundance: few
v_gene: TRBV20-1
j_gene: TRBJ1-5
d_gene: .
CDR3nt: TGCAGTGCCTCACACCAGCCCCAGCATTTT
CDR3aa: CSASHQPQHF

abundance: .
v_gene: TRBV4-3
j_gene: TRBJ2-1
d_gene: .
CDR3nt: TGCGCCAGCAGCCAAGTGGGCAGGAGGTACAATGAGCAGTTCTTC
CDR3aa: CASSQVGRRYNEQFF

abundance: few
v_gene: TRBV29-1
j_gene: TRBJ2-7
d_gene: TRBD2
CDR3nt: TGCAGCGTTGAGGGACTAGCGGGAGGTTCCTACGAGCAGTACTTC
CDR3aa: CSVEGLAGGSYEQYF

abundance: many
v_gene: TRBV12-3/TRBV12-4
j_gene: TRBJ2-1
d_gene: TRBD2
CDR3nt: TGTGCCAGCAGTACCTTAGCGGGAGTCCACTACAATGAGCAGTTCTTC
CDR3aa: CASSTLAGVHYNEQFF

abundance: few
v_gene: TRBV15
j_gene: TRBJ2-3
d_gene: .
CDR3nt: TGTGCCACCAGCAGAGGAAGGGATACGCAGTATTTT
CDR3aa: CATSRGRDTQYF

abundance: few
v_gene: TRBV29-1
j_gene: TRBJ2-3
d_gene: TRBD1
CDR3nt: TGCAGCGTTGAAGATCTCGGGACAGGGGTGGATACGCAGTATTTT
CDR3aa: CSVEDLGTGVDTQYF

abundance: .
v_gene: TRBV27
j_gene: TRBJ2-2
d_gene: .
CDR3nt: TGTGCCAGCAGTTTATCAGGCCTCTCCGGGGAGCTGTTTTTT
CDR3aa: CASSLSGLSGELFF

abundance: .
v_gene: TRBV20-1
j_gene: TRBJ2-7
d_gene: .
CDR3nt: TGCAGTGCTAGAGATTGGGGAGCTAGGGCCTACGAGCAGTACTTC
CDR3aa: CSARDWGARAYEQYF

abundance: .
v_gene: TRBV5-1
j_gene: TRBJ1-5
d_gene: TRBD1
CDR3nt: TGCGCCAGCAGCCCGGGACAGGGAATCGGGAGCAATCAGCCCCAGCATTTT
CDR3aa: CASSPGQGIGSNQPQHF

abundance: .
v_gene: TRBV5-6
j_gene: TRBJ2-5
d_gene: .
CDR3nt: TGTGCCAGCAGACAACTCGGAGGAGAGACCCAGTACTTC
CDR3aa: CASRQLGGETQYF

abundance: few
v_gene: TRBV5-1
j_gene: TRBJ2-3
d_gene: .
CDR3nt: TGCGCCAGCAGACTTGACAGTTCATACACAGATACGCAGTATTTT
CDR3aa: CASRLDSSYTDTQYF

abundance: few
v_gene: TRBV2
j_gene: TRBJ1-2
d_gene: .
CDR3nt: TGTGCCAGCAGTAGGGAGGTGGGGTTGTGGAACTATGGCTACACCTTC
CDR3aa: CASSREVGLWNYGYTF

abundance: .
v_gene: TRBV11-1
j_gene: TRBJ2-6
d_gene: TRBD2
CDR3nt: TGTGCCAGCAGCACAGGACTAGCGGTTACCCTCTCTCTCTCTGGGGCCAACGTCCTGACTTTC
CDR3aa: CASSTGLAVTLSLSGANVLTF

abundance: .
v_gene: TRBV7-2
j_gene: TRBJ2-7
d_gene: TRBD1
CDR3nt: TGTGCCAGCAGCTTAGTTGAGGGACAGGCCGGCGAGCAGTACTTC
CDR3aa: CASSLVEGQAGEQYF

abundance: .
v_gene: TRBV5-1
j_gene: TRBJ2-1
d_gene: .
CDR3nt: TGCGCCAGCAGTGTGGGAGAGGGAAATGAGCAGTTCTTC
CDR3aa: CASSVGEGNEQFF

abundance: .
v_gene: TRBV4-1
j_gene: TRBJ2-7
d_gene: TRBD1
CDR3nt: TGCGCCAGCAGCCAAGCAGGGGACAGGGCGACCTACGAGCAGTACTTC
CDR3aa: CASSQAGDRATYEQYF

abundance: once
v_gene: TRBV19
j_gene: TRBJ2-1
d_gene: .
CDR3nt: TGTGCCACCTACTATGGACGGAGTGGACAGTTCTTC
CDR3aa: CATYYGRSGQFF

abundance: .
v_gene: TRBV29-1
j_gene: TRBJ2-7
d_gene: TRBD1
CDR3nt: TGCAGCGGGGGACAGGGACTTTCATACGAGCAGTACTTC
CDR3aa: CSGGQGLSYEQYF